This T cell receptor (beta chain) is drawn from a study of blood T cell repertoires in COVID-19. Assay used: immunoSEQ multiplex PCR; TCRdb lists only in-frame clones, some missing. The sample consists of a few hundred thousand clones, 84% of them appearing once. The sequenced material came from peripheral blood. The receptor was derived from a human donor in a cohort sampled during active COVID-19.

CDR3 sequence (DNA): TGTGCCAGCAGCTTGAGGGTGGGAGTAGTATCCGGGGAGCTGTTTTTT. Protein sequence: CASSLRVGVVSGELFF. This chain connects TRBV5-5 to TRBJ2-2; TRBD2 might be the D (5 bases). CDR3 size: 16 residues. Looked up from germline, CDR1 is SGHKS and CDR2 is YYEKEE (reference sequence). V lost 1 base to trimming and J lost 6 bases, with 16 bases between them.